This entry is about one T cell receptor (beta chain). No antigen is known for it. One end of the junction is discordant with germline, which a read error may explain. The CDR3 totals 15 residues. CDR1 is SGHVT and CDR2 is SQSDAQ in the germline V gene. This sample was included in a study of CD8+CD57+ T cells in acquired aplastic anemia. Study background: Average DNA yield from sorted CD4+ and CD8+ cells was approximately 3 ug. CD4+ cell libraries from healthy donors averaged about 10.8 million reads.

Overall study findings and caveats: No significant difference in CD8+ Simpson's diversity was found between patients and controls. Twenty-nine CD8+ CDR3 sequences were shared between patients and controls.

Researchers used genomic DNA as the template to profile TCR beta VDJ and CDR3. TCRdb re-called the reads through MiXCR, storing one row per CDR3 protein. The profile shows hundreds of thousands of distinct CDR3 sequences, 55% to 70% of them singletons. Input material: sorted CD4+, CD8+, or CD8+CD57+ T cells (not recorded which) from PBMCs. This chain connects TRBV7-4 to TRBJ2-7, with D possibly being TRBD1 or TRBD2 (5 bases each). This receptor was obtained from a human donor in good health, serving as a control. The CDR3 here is CASSAGQQVHYEQYF. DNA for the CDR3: TGCGCTAGCAGCGCGGGCCAACAGGTGCATTACGAGCAGTACTTC.